These 30 T cell receptor beta chains came from one sample sequenced in a study of CXCR3-negative and CXCR3-positive naive CD8 T cells. General study points: Naive cells with CXCR3 showed TRB CDR3s that were more hydrophobic than those in CXCR3-negative naive cells.

These receptors have no known antigen. The study made its TRB cDNA libraries by 5' RACE, adding UMI labels. TCRdb re-called the 5' RACE reads; one entry per CDR3 protein, DNA not given. The table lists approximately 96,000 distinct CDR3 sequences. Material: naive CXCR3+ CD8+ T cells from blood. The subset here: CD45RO-CCR7+CD27+CD95- naive CD8+ T cells expressing CXCR3 (TNR3+). The receptors stem from a human donor in good health. Some clones in this sample may be carry-over from other donors' samples.

The V and J genes are TRBV7-9 and TRBJ2-1. Germline CDR1 SEHNR, CDR2 FQNEAQ (reference sequence). This CDR3 has 12 amino acids. The CDR3 sequence: CASSLVRNEQFF.

This chain links TRBV28 with TRBJ2-7; TCRdb reports TRBD1, a call that lacks DNA to check it against. Per the germline V gene, CDR1 is MDHEN and CDR2 is SYDVKM. The CDR3 consists of 15 residues. CDR3 sequence reads: CASSLEGDINYEHYF.

The CDR3 loop is CASSAGTGYGYTF. The chain carries TRBV7-9 and TRBJ1-2; the D gene TCRdb calls, TRBD1, cannot be checked with no DNA. This CDR3 contains 13 residues. Per the germline V gene, CDR1 is SEHNR and CDR2 is FQNEAQ (reference sequence).

This chain connects TRBV3-1 to TRBJ2-3; TCRdb outputs TRBD1, but without DNA this stays unchecked. Germline lookup yields CDR1 LGHDT and CDR2 YNNKEL (reference sequence). This CDR3 spans 16 amino acids. The CDR3 is CASSQDGGGLTDTQYF.

The rearrangement uses TRBV7-2 and TRBJ2-7; as DNA is missing, the TRBD2 call by TCRdb cannot be tested. The germline CDR1 and CDR2 sequences are SGHTA and FQGNSA. There are 18 residues in the CDR3. The CDR3 is CASSLAQSRLAGTYEQYF.

The chain uses TRBV12-2 and TRBJ2-1; TCRdb selects TRBD1, and the lack of DNA leaves this call unchecked. TRBV12-2 has pseudogene status. The CDR3 is 16 amino acids. CDR3: CASRFPPQGPYNEQFF.

The chain employs TRBV23-1 and TRBJ2-1; the TRBD1 assignment by TCRdb is unverifiable without DNA. TRBV23-1 counts as an open reading frame of uncertain function. CDR3 length: 12 residues. This CDR3 reads CATDDRVNEQFF.

The chain couples TRBV20-1 to TRBJ2-2. Germline CDR1 DFQATT, CDR2 SNEGSKA (reference sequence). The CDR3 is made up of 16 amino acids. CDR3 sequence reads: CSARGGGEANTGELFF.

V and J are TRBV27 and TRBJ2-5; TCRdb lists TRBD2, though no DNA is available to test this call. Germline V CDR1 and CDR2: MNHEY, SMNVEV (reference sequence). The CDR3 loop spans 13 amino acids. The CDR3 sequence: CASRAGLAGPQYF.

The chain couples TRBV9 to TRBJ2-1; the D call of TRBD1 rests on TCRdb alone, since no DNA is present to check it. CDR3 length: 13 residues. Germline assignment: CDR1 SGDLS and CDR2 YYNGEE. CDR3 residues: CASSVGGGNEQFF.

The J gene is TRBJ2-7, the V gene TRBV7-9; TCRdb designates TRBD2, a call that cannot be tested without DNA. The germline V gene encodes CDR1 SEHNR and CDR2 FQNEAQ (reference sequence). The CDR3 runs to 15 residues. The CDR3 spells CASSLAPAGEHEQYF.

The rearrangement links TRBV4-1 to TRBJ2-1; TCRdb names TRBD2, which stays unverified in the absence of DNA. The CDR3 covers 14 residues. Germline CDR1 and CDR2: MGHRA and YSYEKL. CDR3 loop: CASSQGALYNEQFF.

The gene calls are TRBV20-1 and TRBJ2-7. This CDR3 has 13 residues. From germline, CDR1 is DFQATT and CDR2 SNEGSKA (reference sequence). The chain's CDR3 is CSARDNGAYEQYF.

The rearrangement uses TRBV5-1 and TRBJ1-1; without DNA, the TCRdb call of TRBD1 cannot be checked. CDR1 is SGHRS and CDR2 is YFSETQ in the germline V gene. CDR3 length equals 15 residues. The CDR3 sequence is CASSLAPGGSTEAFF. The full variable domain, its missing parts supplied by reference TRBV5-1 and TRBJ1-1, is KAGVTQTPRYLIKTRGQQVTLSCSPISGHRSVSWYQQTPGQGLQFLFEYFSETQRNKGNFPGRFSGRQFSNSRSEMNVSTLELGDSALYLCASSLAPGGSTEAFFGQGTRLTVV.

This rearrangement joins TRBV7-9 to TRBJ2-1; TCRdb gives TRBD1 as the D gene, but with no DNA this cannot be confirmed. Germline CDR1 is SEHNR and CDR2 is FQNEAQ (reference sequence). The length of the CDR3 is 19 residues. CDR3 region: CASSSITTGTGTHYNEQFF.

This rearrangement joins TRBV6-2 or TRBV6-3 to TRBJ2-1; TCRdb's D gene call, TRBD2, goes unchecked for lack of DNA. Germline V gene sequence: CDR1 MNHEY, CDR2 SVGEGT. The CDR3 has 13 residues. The CDR3 sequence: CASSQRGYNEQFF.

J is TRBJ2-5 and V is TRBV14; TCRdb selects TRBD1, and the lack of DNA leaves this call unchecked. CDR1 and CDR2 from the germline V gene are SGHDN and FVKESK. The CDR3 is 15 amino acids. The CDR3 spells CASSPRTDLQETQYF.

The J gene is TRBJ2-1, the V gene TRBV29-1. The CDR3 runs to 15 residues. The germline V gene has CDR1 SQVTM and CDR2 ANQGSEA. CDR3 loop: CSVEDWKSSYNEQFF.

This rearrangement joins TRBV6-5 to TRBJ2-1; TCRdb returns TRBD1, unconfirmable since there is no DNA. In germline, CDR1 is MNHEY, CDR2 SVGAGI. This CDR3 has 15 residues. Here the CDR3 reads CASSLSPRQEAEQFF.

The V gene is TRBV7-2, the J gene TRBJ2-5; as DNA is missing, the TRBD2 call by TCRdb cannot be tested. Looked up from germline, CDR1 is SGHTA and CDR2 is FQGNSA. The CDR3 covers 13 residues. The CDR3 sequence is CVCSGGAGETQYF.

The chain joins TRBV29-1 to TRBJ1-2; TCRdb designates TRBD1, a call that cannot be tested without DNA. CDR3 size: 14 residues. Germline V lookup: CDR1 SQVTM, CDR2 ANQGSEA. The CDR3 spells CSVEEGEQGYGDTF. Full variable domain (remainder filled in from reference TRBV29-1 and TRBJ1-2): SAVISQKPSRDICQRGTSLTIQCQVDSQVTMMFWYRQQPGQSLTLIATANQGSEATYESGFVIDKFPISRPNLTFSTLTVSNMSPEDSSIYLCSVEEGEQGYGDTFGSGTRLTVV.

The chain has TRBV5-1 and TRBJ2-1; the D call of TRBD2 rests on TCRdb alone, since no DNA is present to check it. In germline, CDR1 is SGHRS, CDR2 YFSETQ. The CDR3 extends over 15 amino acids. The CDR3 loop reads CASSVAGAPNNEQFF.

The chain employs TRBV5-1 and TRBJ2-7; the TRBD2 assignment by TCRdb is unverifiable without DNA. The CDR3 spans 16 residues. The germline V gene has CDR1 SGHRS and CDR2 YFSETQ. CDR3 sequence: CASSSLGELENHEQYF.

The rearrangement joins TRBV29-1 to TRBJ2-1; TCRdb's D gene call, TRBD1, goes unchecked for lack of DNA. The CDR3 contains 14 residues. Germline lookup yields CDR1 SQVTM and CDR2 ANQGSEA. CDR3 in amino acids: CSVVSGAQYNEQFF.

The chain is built from TRBV12-3 or TRBV12-4 and TRBJ2-1; the D gene TCRdb calls, TRBD1, cannot be checked with no DNA. The CDR3 covers 15 residues. CDR3 amino acids: CASSHNSGGRDEQFF.

The chain has TRBV19 and TRBJ2-7; TCRdb picks TRBD1, but there is no DNA to check that call. The CDR3 totals 13 residues. Germline lookup yields CDR1 LNHDA and CDR2 SQIVND (reference sequence). This chain's CDR3 is CASSITGGDEQYF.

The chain recombines TRBV29-1 with TRBJ2-5; TCRdb selects TRBD2, and the lack of DNA leaves this call unchecked. This CDR3 comprises 15 residues. Germline CDR1 reads SQVTM; CDR2 reads ANQGSEA. The CDR3 is CSVGVSGALGETQYF. Combining the CDR3 with reference TRBV29-1 and TRBJ2-5 gives the whole variable domain SAVISQKPSRDICQRGTSLTIQCQVDSQVTMMFWYRQQPGQSLTLIATANQGSEATYESGFVIDKFPISRPNLTFSTLTVSNMSPEDSSIYLCSVGVSGALGETQYFGPGTRLLVL.

The chain couples TRBV25-1 to TRBJ2-7; no DNA is available, so the TRBD1 call from TCRdb remains unchecked. The CDR3 is 14 residues long. The germline CDR1 and CDR2 sequences are MGHDK and SYGVNS. Here the CDR3 reads CASSEGQGDAEQYF.

The chain carries TRBV28 and TRBJ2-1; TCRdb outputs TRBD1, but without DNA this stays unchecked. The CDR3 is 13 residues long. Germline values: CDR1 MDHEN, CDR2 SYDVKM. Here the CDR3 reads CASRHNRDNEQFF.

J is TRBJ1-2 and V is TRBV3-1. The germline gives CDR1 LGHDT, CDR2 YNNKEL (reference sequence). CDR3 length: 16 amino acids. CDR3 residues: CASSQVGDGRNYGYTF.